Below, 32 T cell receptor beta chains from the same sample are listed, as sequenced in a study of neoadjuvant nivolumab and ipilimumab in lung cancer. Libraries were prepared by immunoSEQ multiplex PCR; TCRdb keeps only in-frame clonotypes and omits some of them. The sample includes 25,000 to 30,000 clones, around 86% of them seen just once. The starting material was tumor tissue, obtained after neoadjuvant nivolumab, alone or with ipilimumab, at or shortly before surgery. The origin of the receptors is an adult with non-small cell lung cancer.

The sample holds one count of this clone. The chain is built from TRBV12-5 and TRBJ2-3; 9 bases fit TRBD1. The CDR3 is 18 amino acids. Looked up from germline, CDR1 is LGHNT and CDR2 is FRNRAP. The trim removed 5 bases at V and 3 bases at J, leaving 15 bases unmatched. The CDR3 region has the DNA TGTGCTAGTGGTCGTAAACCTACAGGGGGCGTTGGGACAGATACGCAGTATTTT. Its translation: CASGRKPTGGVGTDTQYF.

In DNA form, the CDR3 reads TGTGCCAGCAGTGATATCGGGACCGCGGTTGAGGAGCAGTTCTTC. Translating it yields CASSDIGTAVEEQFF. The V call is TRBV2, the J call TRBJ2-1; D could derive from TRBD1 or TRBD2 (5 bases each). The V gene lost 3 bases and the J gene lost 10 bases, with 19 bases spanning the gap. Germline lookup yields CDR1 SNHLY and CDR2 FYNNEI. The CDR3 runs 15 residues.

The V call is TRBV2, the J call TRBJ1-2; 9 bases fit TRBD1. Unmatched junction bases numbered 10, after V lost 9 bases and J lost 8 bases. The V gene's germline CDR1 is SNHLY and CDR2 FYNNEI. The CDR3 totals 13 residues. Here the CDR3 DNA reads TGTGCCAGTACCTTGACAGGGGGGTACGGCTACACCTTC. It is translated as CASTLTGGYGYTF. Together with reference TRBV2 and TRBJ1-2, the CDR3 gives the full variable domain: EPEVTQTPSHQVTQMGQEVILRCVPISNHLYFYWYRQILGQKVEFLVSFYNNEISEKSEIFDDQFSVERPDGSNFTLKIRSTKLEDSAMYFCASTLTGGYGYTFGSGTRLTVV.

V usage is TRBV18 and J usage is TRBJ2-5; no definite D call. Trimming left V 11 bases short and J 1 base short, with 17 bases between. This CDR3 comprises 14 residues. The germline V gene has CDR1 KGHSH and CDR2 LQKENI. This CDR3 reads CAGTPTVPQETQYF. CDR3 bases: TGTGCCGGCACACCGACGGTGCCCCAAGAGACCCAGTACTTC.

The rearrangement uses TRBV18 and TRBJ1-2; tentatively, D is TRBD1 (5 bases). The CDR3 contains 14 residues. Trimming shortened V by 5 bases and J by 4 bases, and 14 bases separated the two germline ends. Germline CDR1 and CDR2: KGHSH and LQKENI. The CDR3 DNA reads TGTGCCAGCTCAGAGGGGCAGATCCTCTATGGCTACACCTTC. This codes for CASSEGQILYGYTF.

In DNA, the CDR3 is TGTGCCAGCTCACCAACACCCGGTAGCGGAAAACTGTTTTTT. Translating gives CASSPTPGSGKLFF. J is TRBJ1-4 and V is TRBV18; D is unclear. There are 14 residues in the CDR3. V gave up 2 bases and J gave up 10 bases, with 14 bases separating them. Germline loops: CDR1 KGHSH, CDR2 LQKENI.

V usage is TRBV30 and J usage is TRBJ2-7; 13 bases align to TRBD2. CDR3 size: 14 residues. CDR1 is GTSNPN, CDR2 SVGIG, per germline (reference sequence). V lost 2 bases and J lost 7; bases outside the gene matches: 5. This CDR3 reads CAWSFTSGRAEQYF. CDR3 sequence (DNA): TGTGCCTGGAGTTTTACTAGCGGGAGGGCGGAGCAGTACTTC.

This clone was counted only a few times. The rearrangement uses TRBV2 and TRBJ1-5; 12 bases are shared with TRBD1. CDR1 SNHLY and CDR2 FYNNEI come from the germline V gene. Trimming took 1 base from V and 2 from J; bases not matched to a gene: 12. CDR3 length equals 20 residues. In DNA form, the CDR3 reads TGTGCCAGCAGTGAAGGTTTTCAGGGACAGGGGGCAGTGGGCAATCAGCCCCAGCATTTT. Its translation is CASSEGFQGQGAVGNQPQHF.

This clone was seen more than once but under ten times. The rearrangement uses TRBV10-2 and TRBJ1-1; 10 bases map to TRBD1. With V trimmed by 5 bases and J by 4 bases, 7 bases remained unmatched. The CDR3 contains 15 residues. Germline-derived CDR1 and CDR2 are WSHSY and SAAADI. The DNA of the CDR3 is TGCGCCAGCAGTCGGGCGACAGGGGGCGGCACTGAAGCTTTCTTT. Its protein is CASSRATGGGTEAFF.

J is TRBJ2-1 and V is TRBV6-5; 10 bases are shared with TRBD1. CDR1 is MNHEY, CDR2 SVGAGI, per germline. V lost 6 bases and J lost 7; bases outside the gene matches: 3. CDR3 length: 13 residues. This CDR3 is CASSGTGANEQFF. CDR3 bases: TGTGCCAGCAGCGGGACAGGGGCAAATGAGCAGTTCTTC.

The chain is built from TRBV11-3 and TRBJ2-3; weak D call: TRBD1 (6 bases). Germline V gene data show CDR1 as SGHNT and CDR2 as YENEEA. This CDR3 comprises 12 residues. Trimming shortened V by 6 bases and J by 6 bases, and 10 bases separated the two germline ends. CDR3 coding DNA: TGTGCCAGCAGTCCTACAGGGGATACGCAGTATTTT. It encodes CASSPTGDTQYF. Complete variable domain (other parts from reference TRBV11-3 and TRBJ2-3): EAGVVQSPRYKIIEKKQPVAFWCNPISGHNTLYWYLQNLGQGPELLIRYENEEAVDDSQLPKDRFSAERLKGVDSTLKIQPAELGDSAVYLCASSPTGDTQYFGPGTRLTVL.

The rearrangement uses TRBV5-4 and TRBJ2-5; 11 bases are a match to TRBD2. Germline V gene sequence: CDR1 SGHNT, CDR2 YYREEE (reference sequence). This CDR3 has 17 amino acids. V gave up 0 bases and J gave up 2 bases; unmatched junction bases: 6. As DNA, the CDR3 is TGTGCCAGCAGCTTGGCCCAGGGACTAGCGGTTCAAGAGACCCAGTACTTC. Protein product: CASSLAQGLAVQETQYF.

The gene calls are TRBV27 and TRBJ2-3; D may be TRBD2 (5 bases). This CDR3 contains 14 residues. The germline gives CDR1 MNHEY, CDR2 SMNVEV (reference sequence). The V end was cut by 3 bases, the J end by 9 bases, with 16 bases between. CDR3 sequence: CASSLSASRPTQYF. DNA of the CDR3: TGTGCCAGCAGTTTGTCGGCTAGCCGTCCGACGCAGTATTTT.

The genes are TRBV6-5 and TRBJ2-4, with TRBD2 identical over 7 bases. The CDR3 consists of 13 residues. Germline values: CDR1 MNHEY, CDR2 SVGAGI. Trimming removed 6 bases from V and 7 bases from J; junction bases left unmatched: 6. In DNA, the CDR3 is TGTGCCAGCAGGGGCGGGAGTATGAACATTCAGTACTTC. Translation: CASRGGSMNIQYF.

The chain uses TRBV9 and TRBJ1-5; 8 bases map to TRBD1. The CDR3 runs to 14 residues. J lost 3 bases, V lost 6 bases, and 5 bases had no gene match. CDR1 and CDR2 from the germline V gene are SGDLS and YYNGEE. The CDR3 bases are TGTGCCAGCACCAGGGGGCTGGACAATCAGCCCCAGCATTTT. Protein: CASTRGLDNQPQHF. The entire variable domain, with the rest obtained from reference TRBV9 and TRBJ1-5, is as follows: DSGVTQTPKHLITATGQRVTLRCSPRSGDLSVYWYQQSLDQGLQFLIQYYNGEERAKGNILERFSAQQFPDLHSELNLSSLELGDSALYFCASTRGLDNQPQHFGDGTRLSIL.

The chain links TRBV7-8 to TRBJ2-1; possibly TRBD2 for D (6 bases). CDR3 length: 15 amino acids. CDR1 is SGHVS, CDR2 FQNEAQ, per germline. Trimming cost V 0 bases and J 10 bases, with 16 bases left between them. This CDR3 reads CASSLAGSGAEEQFF. In nucleotides, the CDR3 is TGTGCCAGCAGCTTAGCCGGGAGTGGGGCTGAGGAGCAGTTCTTC.

The chain is built from TRBV18 and TRBJ2-5, with 10 bases fitting TRBD2. The V and J ends lost 0 bases and 4 bases, in that order; junction bases with no gene match: 5. The CDR3 covers 16 residues. Looked up from germline, CDR1 is KGHSH and CDR2 is LQKENI. The chain's CDR3 is CASSPPTRLAGETQYF. The CDR3, as DNA: TGTGCCAGCTCACCACCCACGCGACTAGCGGGAGAGACCCAGTACTTC.

The chain couples TRBV6-5 to TRBJ1-1; D might be TRBD1 (6 bases). CDR1 and CDR2 (germline): MNHEY, SVGAGI. Between the trimmed V and J ends, which lost 5 bases and 7 bases, there was a span of 14 bases. This CDR3 has 13 residues. The CDR3 bases are TGTGCCAGCAGTCTATTCACAGGGATTGAAGCTTTCTTT. Amino acid sequence: CASSLFTGIEAFF.

V and J are TRBV18 and TRBJ2-7; D tentatively reads TRBD1 or TRBD2 (6 bases each). Per germline, CDR1 KGHSH and CDR2 LQKENI. This CDR3 has 14 residues. V was pared by 1 base and J by 6 bases, with 13 bases between. CDR3 DNA sequence: TGTGCCAGCTCACCACTGAAGGGGGGTATCGAGCAGTACTTC. Translation: CASSPLKGGIEQYF.

This chain connects TRBV11-2 to TRBJ1-2; D is undetermined. This CDR3 has 16 amino acids. Germline V gene lookup returns CDR1 SGHAT and CDR2 FQNNGV. V shed 5 bases and J shed 0 bases, with 16 bases lying between them. CDR3: CASSPFRAVANYGYTF. CDR3 coding DNA: TGTGCCAGCAGCCCTTTTAGGGCAGTCGCTAACTATGGCTACACCTTC.

As concerns this clone: The same CDR3 is also encoded by other DNA sequences in this sample. This chain uses TRBV18 with TRBJ2-3; the D is unclear. The CDR3 sequence is 11 residues long. Germline values: CDR1 KGHSH, CDR2 LQKENI. With 5 bases removed from V and 2 bases from J, the gap between germline ends came to 2 bases. CDR3 amino acids: CASSFTDTQYF. The CDR3 nucleotides read TGTGCCAGCTCATTCACAGATACGCAGTATTTT.

The rearrangement links TRBV29-1 to TRBJ2-7, with D possibly being TRBD1 (5 bases). The CDR3 runs 14 residues. CDR1 SQVTM and CDR2 ANQGSEA come from the germline V gene. Trimming removed 6 bases at V and 7 bases at J, with 22 bases between. The CDR3 loop reads CSVAGPDTQREQYF. In DNA, the CDR3 is TGCAGCGTAGCAGGGCCGGACACTCAGAGGGAGCAGTACTTC.

V and J are TRBV10-2 and TRBJ1-2, with 7 bases that match TRBD1. CDR1 WSHSY and CDR2 SAAADI come from the germline V gene. V was pared by 0 bases and J by 7 bases, with 5 bases of the junction left unmatched. This CDR3 has 14 amino acids. CDR3 amino acids: CASSESRQGSGYTF. Written as DNA, the CDR3 is TGCGCCAGCAGTGAGTCGAGACAGGGCTCTGGCTACACCTTC.

The gene calls are TRBV6-5 and TRBJ2-2, with a tentative D call TRBD2 (6 bases). V lost 6 bases and J 1 base, leaving 12 bases between the germline ends. From germline, CDR1 is MNHEY and CDR2 SVGAGI. The CDR3 has 15 residues. The CDR3 loop is CASSRGLLNTGELFF. In DNA form, the CDR3 reads TGTGCCAGCAGCCGGGGACTGTTGAACACCGGGGAGCTGTTTTTT.

This chain connects TRBV5-1 to TRBJ2-3, with D maybe TRBD2 (5 bases). V was shortened by 5 bases and J by 2 bases, with 9 bases between the two germline ends. This CDR3 has 13 amino acids. From germline, CDR1 is SGHRS and CDR2 YFSETQ. The CDR3 is CASRTDFTDTQYF. CDR3 bases: TGCGCCAGCAGAACGGACTTCACAGATACGCAGTATTTT.

This chain uses TRBV18 with TRBJ2-5; 7 nucleotides align to TRBD2. CDR1 KGHSH and CDR2 LQKENI come from the germline V gene. V was pared by 3 bases and J by 5 bases, with 15 bases of the junction left unmatched. This CDR3 is 17 amino acids long. The CDR3 loop is CASSPLWDYPPQETQYF. CDR3 DNA: TGTGCCAGCTCACCTCTCTGGGACTATCCCCCACAGGAGACCCAGTACTTC.

This chain connects TRBV5-1 to TRBJ2-6, with D uncertain. The CDR3 has 14 residues. V gave up 4 bases and J gave up 2 bases, with 7 bases separating them. Per the germline V gene, CDR1 is SGHRS and CDR2 is YFSETQ. CDR3 nucleotides: TGCGCCAGCAGCGTGACTGCTGGGGCCAACGTCCTGACTTTC. This translates into CASSVTAGANVLTF.

V usage is TRBV15 and J usage is TRBJ2-4; D remains ambiguous. CDR1 is LNHNV, CDR2 YYDKDF, per germline (reference sequence). CDR3 length equals 15 residues. The germline V and J ends were trimmed by 1 base and 1 base, with 8 bases remaining between them. As DNA, the CDR3 is TGTGCCACCAGCAGAGGTCTAGAGGCCAAAAACATTCAGTACTTC. Its protein is CATSRGLEAKNIQYF.

This clone appeared once. This chain uses TRBV30 with TRBJ1-4; D ambiguous. This CDR3 is 15 amino acids long. V lost 1 base, J lost 0 bases, and 9 bases lay in between. CDR1 and CDR2 (germline): GTSNPN, SVGIG (reference sequence). The CDR3 DNA is TGTGCCTGGAGTGGAGAGGTTGCAACTAATGAAAAACTGTTTTTT. Residues: CAWSGEVATNEKLFF.

The chain recombines TRBV5-8 with TRBJ1-4; D possibly corresponds to TRBD1 (6 bases). V dropped 4 bases and J dropped 8 bases, with 15 bases sitting between them. This CDR3 is built from 14 residues. Germline V gene lookup returns CDR1 SGHTS and CDR2 YDEGEE. The CDR3 reads CASSLTQGGEKLFF. As DNA, the CDR3 is TGTGCCAGCAGCCTGACACAGGGTGGAGAAAAACTGTTTTTT. Drawing the rest from reference TRBV5-8 and TRBJ1-4, the complete variable domain is EAGVTQSPTHLIKTRGQQATLRCSPISGHTSVYWYQQALGLGLQFLLWYDEGEERNRGNFPPRFSGRQFPNYSSELNVNALELEDSALYLCASSLTQGGEKLFFGSGTQLSVL.

The chain recombines TRBV5-1 with TRBJ1-4, with 8 bases that match TRBD1. This CDR3 is 14 amino acids long. Trimming at V came to 3 bases and at J to 12 bases, leaving 10 bases not matched to a gene. The germline gives CDR1 SGHRS, CDR2 YFSETQ. The CDR3 sequence is CASSSTGQAVELFF. CDR3 nucleotide sequence: TGCGCCAGCAGCTCAACGGGACAGGCGGTAGAACTGTTTTTT.

This rearrangement joins TRBV7-8 to TRBJ1-1; no firm D call. V was clipped by 3 bases and J by 0 bases, with 5 bases between them. The CDR3 loop spans 13 amino acids. CDR1 is SGHVS, CDR2 FQNEAQ, per germline. The chain's CDR3 is CASSFQLNTEAFF. DNA of the CDR3: TGTGCCAGCAGCTTTCAATTGAACACTGAAGCTTTCTTT.